A selection of T cell receptor beta chains follows, all from one sample in a study of cytomegalovirus exposure and HLA in healthy donors. Generated by immunoSEQ multiplex PCR, the TCRdb table keeps only in-frame clones and is missing some. The repertoire holds 200,000 or so clones, with about 83% as singletons. The sequencing input was PBMCs. Every receptor here comes from a woman under 40 in good health and CMV-seropositive. CDR3s include the opening cysteine and the closing phenylalanine or tryptophan. The order of the fields is clone size, J gene, D gene, V gene, CDR3 protein, CDR3 DNA. The D gene is left open where the match is weak. Size is stated for part of the rows, as once, few or many counts, or as a class when the clone is expanded.

clone_size: once
j_call: TRBJ2-5
d_call: TRBD2
v_call: TRBV10-1
cdr3_aa: CASSRGTSQETQYF
cdr3_nt: TGCGCCAGCAGTCGCGGGACTAGCCAAGAGACCCAGTACTTC

clone_size: once
j_call: TRBJ2-7
d_call: .
v_call: TRBV7-9
cdr3_aa: CASSPLQFSEQYF
cdr3_nt: TGTGCCAGCAGCCCCCTGCAGTTTTCCGAGCAGTACTTC

clone_size: .
j_call: TRBJ2-5
d_call: .
v_call: TRBV5-6
cdr3_aa: CASSPNKGRRETQYF
cdr3_nt: TGTGCCAGCAGCCCAAACAAGGGGCGCAGAGAGACCCAGTACTTC

clone_size: .
j_call: TRBJ1-1
d_call: .
v_call: TRBV10-3
cdr3_aa: CAIREGGQGAFF
cdr3_nt: TGTGCCATCAGGGAGGGGGGCCAGGGGGCTTTCTTT

clone_size: .
j_call: TRBJ1-5
d_call: .
v_call: TRBV4-1
cdr3_aa: CASSQALQGIHQPQHF
cdr3_nt: TGCGCCAGCAGCCAAGCCCTTCAGGGAATTCATCAGCCCCAGCATTTT

clone_size: .
j_call: TRBJ2-7
d_call: .
v_call: TRBV28
cdr3_aa: CASFDSYEQYF
cdr3_nt: TGTGCCAGCTTTGACAGCTACGAGCAGTACTTC

clone_size: .
j_call: TRBJ1-2
d_call: .
v_call: TRBV4-3
cdr3_aa: CASSYDGGSGYTF
cdr3_nt: TGCGCCAGCAGCTATGACGGGGGATCTGGCTACACCTTC

clone_size: .
j_call: TRBJ1-1
d_call: .
v_call: TRBV18
cdr3_aa: CASSPVRGTEAFF
cdr3_nt: TGTGCCAGCTCACCAGTCCGGGGGACTGAAGCTTTCTTT

clone_size: .
j_call: TRBJ2-1
d_call: .
v_call: TRBV19
cdr3_aa: CASTGGLSTYNEQFF
cdr3_nt: TGTGCCAGTACCGGGGGGCTATCCACCTACAATGAGCAGTTCTTC

clone_size: .
j_call: TRBJ2-7
d_call: TRBD2
v_call: TRBV28
cdr3_aa: CASSLIWLWGGNYEQYF
cdr3_nt: TGTGCCAGCAGTTTGATTTGGCTTTGGGGGGGGAACTACGAGCAGTACTTC

clone_size: once
j_call: TRBJ1-2
d_call: .
v_call: TRBV4-3
cdr3_aa: CASSQGSPGSPYGYTF
cdr3_nt: TGCGCCAGCAGCCAAGGATCCCCGGGTAGCCCCTATGGCTACACCTTC

clone_size: .
j_call: TRBJ2-3
d_call: .
v_call: TRBV27
cdr3_aa: CASSWGGGRADTQYF
cdr3_nt: TGTGCCAGCAGTTGGGGAGGAGGCAGGGCCGATACGCAGTATTTT

clone_size: .
j_call: TRBJ1-1
d_call: .
v_call: TRBV4-1
cdr3_aa: CASSQDDWTANTEAFF
cdr3_nt: TGCGCCAGCAGCCAAGATGATTGGACAGCGAACACTGAAGCTTTCTTT

clone_size: .
j_call: TRBJ2-1
d_call: TRBD2
v_call: TRBV12-5
cdr3_aa: CASGTSGYNEQFF
cdr3_nt: TGTGCTAGCGGGACTAGCGGATACAATGAGCAGTTCTTC

clone_size: .
j_call: TRBJ2-5
d_call: .
v_call: TRBV5-1
cdr3_aa: CASSLRQGSETQYF
cdr3_nt: TGCGCCAGCAGCTTGAGACAAGGCTCGGAGACCCAGTACTTC

clone_size: .
j_call: TRBJ2-7
d_call: .
v_call: TRBV2
cdr3_aa: CASGGGGMGYEQYF
cdr3_nt: TGTGCCAGCGGAGGCGGGGGCATGGGCTACGAGCAGTACTTC

clone_size: .
j_call: TRBJ2-5
d_call: TRBD1
v_call: TRBV2
cdr3_aa: CASSVLSQGAETQYF
cdr3_nt: TGTGCCAGCAGTGTTCTGTCACAGGGGGCAGAGACCCAGTACTTC

clone_size: .
j_call: TRBJ1-1
d_call: .
v_call: TRBV28
cdr3_aa: CASSYPDLDTEAFF
cdr3_nt: TGTGCCAGCAGTTATCCCGACTTGGACACTGAAGCTTTCTTT

clone_size: .
j_call: TRBJ1-5
d_call: .
v_call: TRBV4-3
cdr3_aa: CASSHEFTDDYQPQHF
cdr3_nt: TGCGCCAGCAGCCATGAATTTACTGATGACTATCAGCCCCAGCATTTT

clone_size: .
j_call: TRBJ2-7
d_call: .
v_call: TRBV11-1
cdr3_aa: CASSLDPGSYEQYF
cdr3_nt: TGTGCCAGCAGCTTAGATCCAGGGTCCTACGAGCAGTACTTC

clone_size: .
j_call: TRBJ2-7
d_call: TRBD1
v_call: TRBV11-2
cdr3_aa: CASSNTDRGRVEQYF
cdr3_nt: TGTGCCAGCAGCAATACGGACAGGGGGCGGGTCGAGCAGTACTTC

clone_size: .
j_call: TRBJ2-2
d_call: .
v_call: TRBV7-3
cdr3_aa: CASSRTAGRGTGELFF
cdr3_nt: TGTGCCAGCAGCCGGACAGCGGGGCGAGGCACCGGGGAGCTGTTTTTT

clone_size: .
j_call: TRBJ2-1
d_call: .
v_call: TRBV7-6
cdr3_aa: CASSLVRAVNNEQFF
cdr3_nt: TGTGCCAGCAGCTTAGTTCGAGCGGTGAACAATGAGCAGTTCTTC

clone_size: .
j_call: TRBJ1-1
d_call: .
v_call: TRBV11-1
cdr3_aa: CASSMFMNTEAFF
cdr3_nt: TGTGCCAGCAGCATGTTCATGAACACTGAAGCTTTCTTT

clone_size: .
j_call: TRBJ1-1
d_call: .
v_call: TRBV19
cdr3_aa: CASSINVWGGLSEAFF
cdr3_nt: TGTGCCAGTAGTATAAATGTCTGGGGGGGCCTGAGTGAAGCTTTCTTT

clone_size: .
j_call: TRBJ2-7
d_call: .
v_call: TRBV19
cdr3_aa: CASRGTGPHEQYF
cdr3_nt: TGTGCCAGTAGAGGTACAGGGCCGCACGAGCAGTACTTC

clone_size: .
j_call: TRBJ2-1
d_call: .
v_call: TRBV5-1
cdr3_aa: CASSDKPGSSYNEQFF
cdr3_nt: TGCGCCAGCAGCGACAAACCCGGCAGCTCCTACAATGAGCAGTTCTTC

clone_size: .
j_call: TRBJ2-1
d_call: TRBD2
v_call: TRBV7-3
cdr3_aa: CASSLGDGGFTLDEQFF
cdr3_nt: TGTGCCAGCAGCTTAGGTGACGGGGGGTTCACTTTGGATGAGCAGTTCTTC

clone_size: .
j_call: TRBJ2-7
d_call: TRBD2
v_call: TRBV10-1
cdr3_aa: CASSESGGIYEQYF
cdr3_nt: TGCGCCAGCAGTGAGTCGGGAGGGATCTACGAGCAGTACTTC

clone_size: .
j_call: TRBJ1-4
d_call: .
v_call: TRBV6-1
cdr3_aa: CASSKGVAGGGEKLFF
cdr3_nt: TGTGCCAGCAGTAAAGGGGTGGCGGGGGGAGGTGAAAAACTGTTTTTT

clone_size: .
j_call: TRBJ1-1
d_call: .
v_call: TRBV29-1
cdr3_aa: CSVVIDPGSRNTEAFF
cdr3_nt: TGCAGCGTTGTGATAGACCCGGGAAGCAGGAACACTGAAGCTTTCTTT

clone_size: .
j_call: TRBJ2-7
d_call: TRBD2
v_call: TRBV28
cdr3_aa: CASSLRSGRVVGQYF
cdr3_nt: TGTGCCAGCAGTTTACGTAGCGGGAGAGTGGTAGGGCAGTACTTC

clone_size: .
j_call: TRBJ2-2
d_call: .
v_call: TRBV28
cdr3_aa: CATKRQTPIPGSGYTGELFF
cdr3_nt: TGTGCCACCAAAAGACAAACCCCTATCCCGGGATCCGGTTACACCGGGGAGCTGTTTTTT

clone_size: .
j_call: TRBJ1-2
d_call: TRBD1
v_call: TRBV7-9
cdr3_aa: CASSLATGDPPGYTF
cdr3_nt: TGTGCCAGCAGCTTGGCGACAGGGGATCCCCCTGGCTACACCTTC

clone_size: .
j_call: TRBJ1-2
d_call: TRBD1
v_call: TRBV4-3
cdr3_aa: CASSQSQTGGHYAYGYTF
cdr3_nt: TGCGCCAGCAGCCAATCTCAGACAGGGGGGCACTATGCCTATGGCTACACCTTC

clone_size: few
j_call: TRBJ1-5
d_call: .
v_call: TRBV19
cdr3_aa: CATKSGHYNQPQHF
cdr3_nt: TGTGCCACCAAATCAGGACACTACAATCAGCCCCAGCATTTT

clone_size: .
j_call: TRBJ1-1
d_call: TRBD1
v_call: TRBV5-1
cdr3_aa: CASSLGGQGNTEAFF
cdr3_nt: TGCGCCAGCAGCTTGGGCGGACAGGGGAACACTGAAGCTTTCTTT

clone_size: .
j_call: TRBJ2-7
d_call: .
v_call: TRBV6-6
cdr3_aa: CALRGVLGEQYF
cdr3_nt: TGTGCCCTCAGGGGGGTTCTGGGCGAGCAGTACTTC

clone_size: .
j_call: TRBJ1-5
d_call: .
v_call: TRBV28
cdr3_aa: CASSYQDWSNQPQHF
cdr3_nt: TGTGCCAGCAGCTATCAGGATTGGAGCAATCAGCCCCAGCATTTT

clone_size: .
j_call: TRBJ2-5
d_call: .
v_call: TRBV1
cdr3_aa: CTSSQVLTSGGQETQYF
cdr3_nt: TGCACCAGCAGCCAAGTGTTGACTAGCGGGGGACAAGAGACCCAGTACTTC

clone_size: once
j_call: TRBJ1-3
d_call: .
v_call: TRBV5-1
cdr3_aa: CASSSNRAPGNTIYF
cdr3_nt: TGCGCCAGCAGCAGCAACAGGGCACCCGGAAACACCATATATTTT

clone_size: .
j_call: TRBJ2-2
d_call: TRBD2
v_call: TRBV9
cdr3_aa: CASSFSPSGRTNHGELFF
cdr3_nt: TGTGCCAGCAGCTTCTCCCCGAGCGGGAGGACTAACCACGGGGAGCTGTTTTTT

clone_size: .
j_call: TRBJ2-2
d_call: TRBD1
v_call: TRBV6-6
cdr3_aa: CASTLTGVVTGELFF
cdr3_nt: TGTGCCAGCACTCTGACAGGGGTGGTTACCGGGGAGCTGTTTTTT

clone_size: .
j_call: TRBJ1-3
d_call: TRBD1
v_call: TRBV10-1
cdr3_aa: CASSEEGAFGNTIYF
cdr3_nt: TGCGCCAGCAGTGAGGAGGGGGCGTTCGGAAACACCATATATTTT

clone_size: .
j_call: TRBJ2-5
d_call: .
v_call: TRBV6-1
cdr3_aa: CASSGIETQYF
cdr3_nt: TGTGCCAGCAGTGGTATAGAGACCCAGTACTTC

clone_size: .
j_call: TRBJ1-1
d_call: .
v_call: TRBV5-1
cdr3_aa: CASSLGPGLSISEAFF
cdr3_nt: TGCGCCAGCAGCTTGGGGCCAGGATTATCGATTAGTGAAGCTTTCTTT